This entry lists 20 T cell receptor beta chains sequenced from one sample in a study of human T cells and chemical hapten exposure. TCRdb re-derived calls from the RACE reads in MiXCR, one entry per CDR3 protein. The table has more than 250,000 distinct CDR3 sequences, around 9.3% seen once. The time point here: pre-sensitization, week 0. Treatment: therapeutic diphenylcyclopropenone sensitization with weekly scalp DPC. This specimen was whole blood, taken in connection with sensitization to the hapten diphenylcyclopropenone (DPC). Receptors originate from a middle-aged woman with alopecia areata. Some clones in this sample may be carry-over from other donors' samples.

This clonotype showed up just once. The rearrangement uses TRBV24-1 and TRBJ2-1; TRBD1 might be the D (6 bases). With 5 bases removed from V and 5 bases from J, the gap between germline ends came to 12 bases. Germline values: CDR1 KGHDR, CDR2 SFDVKD. The CDR3 is 14 amino acids. CDR3 nucleotide sequence: TGTGCCACCAGTGCTGGACAGTCTAACAATGAGCAGTTCTTC. This translates into CATSAGQSNNEQFF.

In this sample, this clonotype turned up a few times. This chain links TRBV20-1 with TRBJ2-3; TRBD2 aligns across 7 bases. Germline trimming cut 1 base from V and 0 bases from J; bases unmatched to any gene: 19. Per the germline V gene, CDR1 is DFQATT and CDR2 is SNEGSKA (reference sequence). The CDR3 is made up of 20 amino acids. CDR3 loop: CSARGFGGGERLSSTDTQYF. The CDR3, as DNA: TGCAGTGCTAGAGGATTTGGTGGGGGGGAACGACTTTCTAGCACAGATACGCAGTATTTT.

This clonotype was seen more than once but under ten times. The chain recombines TRBV18 with TRBJ1-5; D not resolved. V was trimmed by 1 base and J by 2 bases, leaving 9 bases between them. Germline V gene data show CDR1 as KGHSH and CDR2 as LQKENI. The CDR3 is 15 residues long. CDR3: CASSPQGLGNQPQHF. CDR3 nucleotide sequence: TGTGCCAGCTCACCACAGGGCCTGGGCAATCAGCCCCAGCATTTT.

The chain employs TRBV10-3 and TRBJ2-5; TRBD2 matches at 8 bases. The V gene's germline CDR1 is ENHRY and CDR2 SYGVKD. The CDR3 is 15 amino acids. Trimming cost V 4 bases and J 2 bases; bases outside gene matches: 6. The CDR3 loop reads CAISAGGGSQETQYF. The CDR3, as DNA: TGTGCCATCAGTGCCGGCGGGGGGAGTCAAGAGACCCAGTACTTC.

This clonotype has ten or more counts. The genes are TRBV28 and TRBJ1-3; D call uncertain. Trimming took 5 bases from V and 4 from J, leaving 6 bases between them. Germline V lookup: CDR1 MDHEN, CDR2 SYDVKM. The CDR3 runs to 12 residues. Written as DNA, the CDR3 is TGTGCCAGCAGTAAACAGGGAAACACCATATATTTT. Amino acids: CASSKQGNTIYF. The whole variable domain, remainder taken from reference TRBV28 and TRBJ1-3, is DVKVTQSSRYLVKRTGEKVFLECVQDMDHENMFWYRQDPGLGLRLIYFSYDVKMKEKGDIPEGYSVSREKKERFSLILESASTNQTSMYLCASSKQGNTIYFGEGSWLTVV.

The chain couples TRBV11-2 to TRBJ2-5, with TRBD1 matching 7 bases. CDR1 is SGHAT and CDR2 is FQNNGV in the germline V gene. With 1 base clipped from V and 10 bases from J, the junction kept 18 bases outside the gene matches. The CDR3 sequence is 17 residues long. CDR3 nucleotide sequence: TGTGCCAGCAGCTTAGTTCTCTGGACAGGCGCCCAAGCGGTCCAGTACTTC. Residues: CASSLVLWTGAQAVQYF.

The gene calls are TRBV7-9 and TRBJ1-6, with 9 nucleotides matching TRBD1. Germline trimming cut 5 bases from V and 9 bases from J; bases unmatched to any gene: 8. CDR3 length: 15 amino acids. Germline loops: CDR1 SEHNR, CDR2 FQNEAQ (reference sequence). In nucleotides, the CDR3 is TGTGCCAGCAGCACCGGCGGGACAGGGTTTTCACCCCTCCACTTT. Its protein is CASSTGGTGFSPLHF.

The V call is TRBV27, the J call TRBJ1-1; D perhaps matches TRBD1 (6 bases). Deletions cut 5 bases from V and 0 bases from J, with 7 bases between. The CDR3 runs 13 residues. Germline V lookup: CDR1 MNHEY, CDR2 SMNVEV (reference sequence). This CDR3 is CASSDRMNTEAFF. The CDR3 nucleotides read TGTGCCAGCAGTGACAGGATGAACACTGAAGCTTTCTTT.

J is TRBJ2-1 and V is TRBV6-6; TRBD1 agrees at 7 bases. The V and J ends lost 8 bases and 13 bases, in that order; junction bases with no gene match: 8. Germline V lookup: CDR1 MNHNY, CDR2 SVGAGI (reference sequence). The CDR3 loop spans 11 amino acids. The CDR3 reads CASLRQGAQFF. The CDR3 DNA reads TGTGCCAGCCTTAGACAGGGCGCTCAGTTCTTC.

The chain has TRBV18 and TRBJ2-5; D gene ambiguous. Germline V gives CDR1 KGHSH, CDR2 LQKENI. Trimming shortened V by 0 bases and J by 2 bases, and 7 bases separated the two germline ends. This CDR3 is 14 amino acids long. In DNA, the CDR3 is TGTGCCAGCTCACCACCCGGCAGACAAGAGACCCAGTACTTC. It yields the protein CASSPPGRQETQYF.

CDR3 amino acids: CASSIQGAGNQPQHF. The CDR3 coding sequence is TGTGCCAGCAGCATACAGGGGGCGGGAAATCAGCCCCAGCATTTT. The chain carries TRBV5-5 and TRBJ1-5, with 9 bases fitting TRBD1. CDR3 length equals 15 residues. The germline CDR1 and CDR2 sequences are SGHKS and YYEKEE (reference sequence). V shed 4 bases and J 4 bases; nucleotides not matched to a gene: 6. The whole variable domain, remainder taken from reference TRBV5-5 and TRBJ1-5, is DAGVTQSPTHLIKTRGQQVTLRCSPISGHKSVSWYQQVLGQGPQFIFQYYEKEERGRGNFPDRFSARQFPNYSSELNVNALLLGDSALYLCASSIQGAGNQPQHFGDGTRLSIL.

This clonotype was observed many times. The rearrangement joins TRBV4-3 to TRBJ2-1, with TRBD2 matching over 13 bases. The CDR3 extends over 17 amino acids. J lost 8 bases, V lost 0 bases, and 7 bases had no gene match. Germline assignment: CDR1 LGHNA and CDR2 YSLEER. The CDR3 spells CASSQDTELAGGHEQFF. The CDR3 coding sequence is TGCGCCAGCAGCCAAGATACGGAACTAGCGGGAGGGCATGAGCAGTTCTTC.

This clonotype was picked up a small number of times. This chain connects TRBV12-3 or TRBV12-4 to TRBJ2-5; 12 nucleotides match TRBD2. This CDR3 contains 14 residues. V shed 6 bases and J 5 bases; nucleotides not matched to a gene: 4. Here the CDR3 DNA reads TGTGCCAGCAGCTCGACTAGCGGGAGTGAGACCCAGTACTTC. It codes for CASSSTSGSETQYF.

This clonotype was counted a few times. The V and J genes are TRBV28 and TRBJ1-1, with a tentative D call TRBD1 (5 bases). The CDR3 has 13 residues. The germline V gene has CDR1 MDHEN and CDR2 SYDVKM. Trimming stripped 7 bases from V and 4 bases from J, with 13 bases between. This CDR3 is CASTLGLGTEAFF. The DNA for the CDR3 is TGTGCCAGCACCCTGGGGCTGGGCACTGAAGCTTTCTTT.

In this sample, this clonotype turned up a few times. The chain has TRBV7-2 and TRBJ1-5; perhaps TRBD1 as D (5 bases). V was pared by 1 base and J by 1 base, with 11 bases between. Germline V gene sequence: CDR1 SGHTA, CDR2 FQGNSA. The CDR3 is 16 amino acids. The CDR3 loop is CASSLVARASNQPQHF. The DNA for the CDR3 is TGTGCCAGCAGCTTAGTGGCCAGGGCAAGCAATCAGCCCCAGCATTTT.

This clonotype has more than one count but fewer than ten. This chain connects TRBV25-1 to TRBJ2-5, with D hard to call. Trimming pared 7 bases from V and 0 bases from J, leaving 9 bases between. This CDR3 has 13 amino acids. From germline, CDR1 is MGHDK and CDR2 SYGVNS. The CDR3 DNA sequence: TGTGCCAGCACGGCTCCTTACCAAGAGACCCAGTACTTC. This translates into CASTAPYQETQYF.

The CDR3 nucleotides are TGCGCCAGCAGCCAAGACCAGTTTACTAGCGGAAAAGAGACCCAGTACTTC. The encoded protein is CASSQDQFTSGKETQYF. The chain is built from TRBV4-3 and TRBJ2-5; 8 bases match TRBD2. The CDR3 consists of 17 residues. CDR1 is LGHNA, CDR2 YSLEER, per germline. Trimming at V came to 0 bases and at J to 3 bases, leaving 9 bases not matched to a gene.

The J gene is TRBJ2-7, the V gene TRBV28; a possible D gene is TRBD2 (5 bases). The ends were cut back, 4 bases at V and 3 bases at J, with 16 bases in the middle. The CDR3 loop spans 15 amino acids. Germline values: CDR1 MDHEN, CDR2 SYDVKM. The DNA for the CDR3 is TGTGCCAGCAGTTCCCTCGTTATGAGGGTCTACGAGCAGTACTTC. As protein: CASSSLVMRVYEQYF.

This chain joins TRBV7-9 and TRBJ2-3; 7 bases map to TRBD2. Germline loops: CDR1 SEHNR, CDR2 FQNEAQ (reference sequence). J was trimmed by 5 bases and V by 0 bases; bases with no gene match: 2. The CDR3 loop spans 14 amino acids. The CDR3 DNA reads TGTGCCAGCAGCTTAGCAAGCGGGAAAGATACGCAGTATTTT. Translating it yields CASSLASGKDTQYF.

The table lists this clonotype with many counts. The chain is built from TRBV4-1 and TRBJ2-2, with D possibly TRBD1 on 6 matching bases. CDR1 is MGHRA and CDR2 is YSYEKL in the germline V gene. Trimming removed 1 base from V and 5 bases from J, with 11 bases in between. CDR3 size: 15 residues. CDR3 bases: TGCGCCAGCAGCCAAGGCAGGGGTCTAACCGGGGAGCTGTTTTTT. It specifies CASSQGRGLTGELFF.